A selection of T cell receptor beta chains follows, all from one sample in a study of T cell responses to AZD1222 COVID-19 vaccine. Method: immunoSEQ multiplex PCR; TCRdb's copy keeps in-frame clones and lacks some. The data show tens of thousands of clones, around four fifths seen once. The sample consisted of peripheral blood, taken 28 days after the second AZD1222 dose. These receptors all stem from an adult who received the AZD1222 COVID-19 vaccine. CDR3s include the opening cysteine and the closing phenylalanine or tryptophan. D genes are given only for firm matches. Rows may omit the clone size; those that give it use once, few, many or a size class.

V gene: TRBV3-1/TRBV3-2
J gene: TRBJ2-3
clone size: .
D gene: .
CDR3 DNA: TGTGCCAGCAGCCAAGCGGGTACTGATACGCAGTATTTT
CDR3 protein: CASSQAGTDTQYF

V gene: TRBV5-1
J gene: TRBJ2-7
clone size: .
D gene: .
CDR3 DNA: TGCGCCAGCAGCTTGGCCAGGGGGGCGCATGTCTACGAGCAGTACTTC
CDR3 protein: CASSLARGAHVYEQYF

V gene: TRBV6-2/TRBV6-3
J gene: TRBJ1-5
clone size: .
D gene: .
CDR3 DNA: TGTGCCAGCAGTTCAATACCCGTGGGTGGGAATCAGCCCCAGCATTTT
CDR3 protein: CASSSIPVGGNQPQHF

V gene: TRBV7-8
J gene: TRBJ2-3
clone size: medium-sized
D gene: TRBD2
CDR3 DNA: TGTGCCAGCAGCCCAGCGGGGGTTGAAGGCACAGATACGCAGTATTTT
CDR3 protein: CASSPAGVEGTDTQYF

V gene: TRBV13
J gene: TRBJ1-6
clone size: .
D gene: .
CDR3 DNA: TGTGCCAGCAGCTTAGAGAGGGGGGCCCTCCACTTT
CDR3 protein: CASSLERGALHF

V gene: TRBV7-7
J gene: TRBJ2-5
clone size: .
D gene: TRBD1
CDR3 DNA: TGTGCCAGCAGCTATAGACAGGGCCACCAAGAGACCCAGTACTTC
CDR3 protein: CASSYRQGHQETQYF

V gene: TRBV7-2
J gene: TRBJ2-7
clone size: .
D gene: .
CDR3 DNA: TGTGCCAGCAGCCCCCGTTCCGGGGAAAGATACGAGCAGTACTTC
CDR3 protein: CASSPRSGERYEQYF

V gene: TRBV9
J gene: TRBJ2-2
clone size: .
D gene: .
CDR3 DNA: TGTGCCAGCAGCGTAGCTTCGGGGACGCACACCGGGGAGCTGTTTTTT
CDR3 protein: CASSVASGTHTGELFF

V gene: TRBV13
J gene: TRBJ1-2
clone size: .
D gene: .
CDR3 DNA: TGTGCCAGCAGCCGTGGACAGAACTATGGCTACACCTTC
CDR3 protein: CASSRGQNYGYTF

V gene: TRBV28
J gene: TRBJ1-4
clone size: .
D gene: .
CDR3 DNA: TGTGCCAGCAGGGGACGGATAACAACTAATGAAAAACTGTTTTTT
CDR3 protein: CASRGRITTNEKLFF

V gene: TRBV25-1
J gene: TRBJ1-1
clone size: .
D gene: .
CDR3 DNA: TGTGCCAGCAGTGACCCCCGGGGGGTAAACGCTGAAGCTTTCTTT
CDR3 protein: CASSDPRGVNAEAFF

V gene: TRBV6-1
J gene: TRBJ1-2
clone size: .
D gene: TRBD1
CDR3 DNA: TGTGCCAGCAGTGAAGGGACAGGACCGCCTAAGCGCTACACCTTC
CDR3 protein: CASSEGTGPPKRYTF

V gene: TRBV10-3
J gene: TRBJ1-6
clone size: .
D gene: TRBD1
CDR3 DNA: TGTGCCATCAGTGAGAGACAGGGTTTTGATAATTCACCCCTCCACTTT
CDR3 protein: CAISERQGFDNSPLHF

V gene: TRBV4-2
J gene: TRBJ2-7
clone size: .
D gene: TRBD2
CDR3 DNA: TGTGCCAGCAGCCAAGGAGTACTAGCGGGGGGACAGTCCTACGAGCAGTACTTC
CDR3 protein: CASSQGVLAGGQSYEQYF

V gene: TRBV19
J gene: TRBJ2-7
clone size: .
D gene: .
CDR3 DNA: TGTGCCAGTAGTATTGGGGGGGGCTACGCCTACGAGCAGTACTTC
CDR3 protein: CASSIGGGYAYEQYF

V gene: TRBV29-1
J gene: TRBJ1-3
clone size: .
D gene: .
CDR3 DNA: TGCAGCGTTGTAACGGGACCCCTCTCTGGAAACACCATATATTTT
CDR3 protein: CSVVTGPLSGNTIYF

V gene: TRBV2
J gene: TRBJ1-3
clone size: .
D gene: TRBD1
CDR3 DNA: TGTGCCAGCAGTCCCGCCGGGACAGGGGTTGGAAACACCATATATTTT
CDR3 protein: CASSPAGTGVGNTIYF

V gene: TRBV20-1
J gene: TRBJ2-5
clone size: .
D gene: .
CDR3 DNA: TGCAGTGCTTGTGAGACAGGATACCAAGAGACCCAGTACTTC
CDR3 protein: CSACETGYQETQYF

V gene: TRBV5-8
J gene: TRBJ1-2
clone size: many
D gene: TRBD1
CDR3 DNA: TGTGCCAGCAGCTGGGGACAGGGGGTATATGGCTACACCTTC
CDR3 protein: CASSWGQGVYGYTF

V gene: TRBV7-2
J gene: TRBJ2-1
clone size: .
D gene: TRBD2
CDR3 DNA: TGTGCCAGCCGAGCGGGGGGGGGAAATGAGCAGTTCTTC
CDR3 protein: CASRAGGGNEQFF

V gene: TRBV5-1
J gene: TRBJ1-1
clone size: .
D gene: .
CDR3 DNA: TGCGCCAGCAGTCCTGAATCGAACACTGAAGCTTTCTTT
CDR3 protein: CASSPESNTEAFF

V gene: TRBV30
J gene: TRBJ2-3
clone size: .
D gene: .
CDR3 DNA: TGTGCCTGGAGTTCCACTCAGCCTCCAGATACGCAGTATTTT
CDR3 protein: CAWSSTQPPDTQYF

V gene: TRBV10-3
J gene: TRBJ1-4
clone size: .
D gene: .
CDR3 DNA: TGTGCCAACCGGGACGATGCTAATGAAAAACTGTTTTTT
CDR3 protein: CANRDDANEKLFF

V gene: TRBV5-1
J gene: TRBJ2-1
clone size: .
D gene: .
CDR3 DNA: TGCGCCAGCAGCTTGACAGGTAAAAATGAGCAGTTCTTC
CDR3 protein: CASSLTGKNEQFF

V gene: TRBV18
J gene: TRBJ2-3
clone size: .
D gene: TRBD2
CDR3 DNA: TGTGCCAGCTCACCCGGACTAGCGGGGGCCAATACAGATACGCAGTATTTT
CDR3 protein: CASSPGLAGANTDTQYF

V gene: TRBV24-1
J gene: TRBJ2-2
clone size: few
D gene: .
CDR3 DNA: TGTGCCACCAGTGACGGCGGGGCAGACACCGGGGAGCTGTTTTTT
CDR3 protein: CATSDGGADTGELFF

V gene: TRBV7-9
J gene: TRBJ2-7
clone size: .
D gene: .
CDR3 DNA: TGTGCCAGCAGCTTATTTGGAGAGAGCTCCTACGAGCAGTACTTC
CDR3 protein: CASSLFGESSYEQYF

V gene: TRBV29-1
J gene: TRBJ2-1
clone size: .
D gene: .
CDR3 DNA: TGCAGCGTTGAAGAAAGTCCGTACAATGAGCAGTTCTTC
CDR3 protein: CSVEESPYNEQFF

V gene: TRBV28
J gene: TRBJ1-4
clone size: .
D gene: .
CDR3 DNA: TGTGCCAGCAGTGGACCGGCAGGGCCCACTAATGAAAAACTGTTTTTT
CDR3 protein: CASSGPAGPTNEKLFF